What follows are 3 T cell receptor beta chains derived from one specimen sequenced in a study of T cell responses to AZD1222 COVID-19 vaccine. Some clones are missing from TCRdb's copy, which holds only in-frame ones; the method was immunoSEQ multiplex PCR. The profile shows 150,000 to 200,000 clones, 94% of them singletons. Sequences were derived from peripheral blood, sampled on day 0 of AZD1222 vaccination. The receptors were gathered from an adult in good health.

The chain uses TRBV7-6 and TRBJ1-5; tentative D call: TRBD1 (5 bases). The V gene lost 5 bases and the J gene lost 2 bases, with 13 bases spanning the gap. Germline loops: CDR1 SGHVS, CDR2 FNYEAQ. The CDR3 covers 15 residues. CDR3 DNA: TGTGCCAGCAGCCTCGGGGGGATCGGCAATCAGCCCCAGCATTTT. Protein sequence: CASSLGGIGNQPQHF.

The chain links TRBV19 to TRBJ2-7; D perhaps matches TRBD2 (5 bases). This CDR3 has 17 amino acids. Trimming shortened V by 5 bases and J by 3 bases, and 23 bases separated the two germline ends. Looked up from germline, CDR1 is LNHDA and CDR2 is SQIVND (reference sequence). CDR3 region: CASSLVHTVRGGYEQYF. Written as DNA, the CDR3 is TGTGCCAGTAGTCTGGTGCACACAGTGAGAGGAGGCTACGAGCAGTACTTC.

V is TRBV3-1 (or the pseudogene TRBV3-2) and J is TRBJ1-5; D might be TRBD1 (6 bases). Trimming stripped 0 bases from V and 2 bases from J, with 8 bases between. The CDR3 covers 15 residues. The germline gives CDR1 LGHDT, CDR2 YNNKEL (reference sequence). The CDR3 DNA sequence: TGTGCCAGCAGCCAAGATAACAGGGGCAATCAGCCCCAGCATTTT. This encodes CASSQDNRGNQPQHF.